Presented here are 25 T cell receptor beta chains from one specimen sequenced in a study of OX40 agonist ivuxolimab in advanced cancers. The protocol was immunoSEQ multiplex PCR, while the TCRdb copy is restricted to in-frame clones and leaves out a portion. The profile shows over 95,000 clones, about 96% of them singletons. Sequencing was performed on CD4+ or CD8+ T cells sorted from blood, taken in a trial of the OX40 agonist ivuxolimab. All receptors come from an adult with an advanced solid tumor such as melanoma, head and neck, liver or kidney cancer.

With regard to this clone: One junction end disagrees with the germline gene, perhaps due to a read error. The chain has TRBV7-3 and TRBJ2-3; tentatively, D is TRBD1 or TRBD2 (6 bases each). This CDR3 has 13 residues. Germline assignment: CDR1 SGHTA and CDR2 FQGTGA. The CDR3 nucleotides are TGTGCCAGCAGAGAGGGGGGCACGGATACGCAGTATTTT. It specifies CASREGGTDTQYF.

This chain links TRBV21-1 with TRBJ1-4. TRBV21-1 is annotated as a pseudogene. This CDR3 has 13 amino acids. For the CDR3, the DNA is TGTGCCAGCAGCCCGAGGGGAACTGAAAAACTGTTTTTT. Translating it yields CASSPRGTEKLFF.

The CDR3 nucleotides are TGTGCCAGCAGTCCCGATTTGACAGCTTATTATGGCTACACCTTC. This encodes CASSPDLTAYYGYTF. This chain uses TRBV6-1 with TRBJ1-2, with D possibly matching TRBD1 (5 bases). Germline values: CDR1 MNHNS, CDR2 SASEGT. The CDR3 sequence is 15 residues long. Trimming left V 5 bases short and J 5 bases short, with 18 bases between.

This CDR3 reads CASSSSTSTNEKLFF. The DNA for the CDR3 is TGTGCCAGCAGCTCATCTACTTCAACTAATGAAAAACTGTTTTTT. The chain uses TRBV7-9 and TRBJ1-4; the D is unclear. V lost 4 bases and J 0 bases, leaving 9 bases between the germline ends. Germline-derived CDR1 and CDR2 are SEHNR and FQNEAQ (reference sequence). This CDR3 comprises 15 residues. The full variable domain, completed using reference TRBV7-9 and TRBJ1-4, is DTGVSQNPRHKITKRGQNVTFRCDPISEHNRLYWYRQTLGQGPEFLTYFQNEAQLEKSRLLSDRFSAERPKGSFSTLEIQRTEQGDSAMYLCASSSSTSTNEKLFFGSGTQLSVL.

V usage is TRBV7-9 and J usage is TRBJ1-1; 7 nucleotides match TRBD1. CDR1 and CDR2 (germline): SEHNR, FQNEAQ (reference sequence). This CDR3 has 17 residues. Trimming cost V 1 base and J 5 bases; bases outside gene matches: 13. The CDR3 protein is CASSLGETGRSRTEAFF. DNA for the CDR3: TGTGCCAGCAGCTTAGGTGAGACAGGGAGGAGTAGGACTGAAGCTTTCTTT. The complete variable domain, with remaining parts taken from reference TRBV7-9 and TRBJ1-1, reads DTGVSQNPRHKITKRGQNVTFRCDPISEHNRLYWYRQTLGQGPEFLTYFQNEAQLEKSRLLSDRFSAERPKGSFSTLEIQRTEQGDSAMYLCASSLGETGRSRTEAFFGQGTRLTVV.

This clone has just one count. The CDR3 reads CAIGQGNEQFF. For the CDR3, the DNA is TGTGCCATCGGACAGGGGAATGAGCAGTTCTTC. This sequence joins TRBV10-3 and TRBJ2-1; TRBD1 aligns across 9 bases. V trimming: 8 bases; J trimming: 7 bases; junction bases outside the gene matches: 0. CDR1 and CDR2 (germline): ENHRY, SYGVKD. The length of the CDR3 is 11 residues.

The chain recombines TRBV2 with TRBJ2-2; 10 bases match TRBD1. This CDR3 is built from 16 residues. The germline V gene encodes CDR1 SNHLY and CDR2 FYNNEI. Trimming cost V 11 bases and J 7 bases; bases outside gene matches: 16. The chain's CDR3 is CAATFGQGVPGGELFF. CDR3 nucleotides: TGTGCCGCTACCTTTGGACAGGGGGTACCAGGCGGGGAGCTGTTTTTT.

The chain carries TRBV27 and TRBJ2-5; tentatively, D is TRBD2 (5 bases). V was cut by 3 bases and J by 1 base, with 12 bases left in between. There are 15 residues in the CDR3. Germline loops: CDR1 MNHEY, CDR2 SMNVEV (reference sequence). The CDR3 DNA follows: TGTGCCAGCAGTTTCTTTGGACTTGGCCAAGAGACCCAGTACTTC. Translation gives CASSFFGLGQETQYF.

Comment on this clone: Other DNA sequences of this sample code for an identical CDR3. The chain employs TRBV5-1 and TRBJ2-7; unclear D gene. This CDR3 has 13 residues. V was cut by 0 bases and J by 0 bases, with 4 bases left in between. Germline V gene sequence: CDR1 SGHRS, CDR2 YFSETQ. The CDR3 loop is CASSLASSYEQYF. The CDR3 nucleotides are TGCGCCAGCAGCTTGGCCAGCTCCTACGAGCAGTACTTC.

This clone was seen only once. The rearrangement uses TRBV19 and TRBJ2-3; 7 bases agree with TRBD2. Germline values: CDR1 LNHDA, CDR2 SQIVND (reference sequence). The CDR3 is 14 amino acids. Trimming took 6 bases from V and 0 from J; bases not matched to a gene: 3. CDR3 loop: CASSLADSTDTQYF. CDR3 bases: TGTGCCAGTAGCCTAGCGGATAGCACAGATACGCAGTATTTT.

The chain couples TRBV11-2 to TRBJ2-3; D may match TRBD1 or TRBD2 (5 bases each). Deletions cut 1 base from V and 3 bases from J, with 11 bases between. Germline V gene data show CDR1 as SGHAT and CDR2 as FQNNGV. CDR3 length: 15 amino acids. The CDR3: CASSLVVGVTDTQYF. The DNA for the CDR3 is TGTGCCAGCAGCTTAGTCGTGGGGGTGACAGATACGCAGTATTTT. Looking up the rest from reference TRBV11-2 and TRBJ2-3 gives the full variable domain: EAGVAQSPRYKIIEKRQSVAFWCNPISGHATLYWYQQILGQGPKLLIQFQNNGVVDDSQLPKDRFSAERLKGVDSTLKIQPAKLEDSAVYLCASSLVVGVTDTQYFGPGTRLTVL.

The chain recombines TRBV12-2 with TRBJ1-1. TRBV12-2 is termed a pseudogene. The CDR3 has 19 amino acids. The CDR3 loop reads CASRLALSCSEKMNTEAFF. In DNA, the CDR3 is TGTGCAAGTCGCTTAGCGTTGTCGTGCTCAGAGAAAATGAACACTGAAGCTTTCTTT.

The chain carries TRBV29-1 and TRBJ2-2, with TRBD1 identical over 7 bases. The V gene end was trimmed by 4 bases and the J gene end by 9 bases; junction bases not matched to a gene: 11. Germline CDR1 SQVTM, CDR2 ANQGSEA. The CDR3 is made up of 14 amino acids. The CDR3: CSVVDRNEHRELFF. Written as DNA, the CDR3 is TGCAGCGTTGTGGACAGGAACGAACACCGGGAGCTGTTTTTT.

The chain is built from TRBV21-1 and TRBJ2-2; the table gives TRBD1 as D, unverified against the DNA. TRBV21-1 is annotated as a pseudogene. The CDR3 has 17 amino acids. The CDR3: CASSSERQGAWSGELFF. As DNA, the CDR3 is TGTGCCAGCAGCAGCGAGAGACAGGGGGCTTGGTCCGGGGAGCTGTTTTTT.

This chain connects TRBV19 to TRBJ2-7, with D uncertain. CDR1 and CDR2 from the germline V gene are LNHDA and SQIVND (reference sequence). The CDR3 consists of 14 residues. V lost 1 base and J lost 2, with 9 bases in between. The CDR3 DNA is TGTGCCAGTAGTATAGTTGACAACACCTACGAGCAGTACTTC. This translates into CASSIVDNTYEQYF. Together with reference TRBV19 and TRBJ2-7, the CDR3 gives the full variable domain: DGGITQSPKYLFRKEGQNVTLSCEQNLNHDAMYWYRQDPGQGLRLIYYSQIVNDFQKGDIAEGYSVSREKKESFPLTVTSAQKNPTAFYLCASSIVDNTYEQYFGPGTRLTVT.

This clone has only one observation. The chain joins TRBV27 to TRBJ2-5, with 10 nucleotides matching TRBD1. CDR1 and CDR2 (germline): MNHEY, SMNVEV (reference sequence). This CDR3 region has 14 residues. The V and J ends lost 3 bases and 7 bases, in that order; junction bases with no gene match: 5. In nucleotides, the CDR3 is TGTGCCAGCAGTTTGGAGACAGGGGGCCGGACCCAGTACTTC. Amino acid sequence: CASSLETGGRTQYF.

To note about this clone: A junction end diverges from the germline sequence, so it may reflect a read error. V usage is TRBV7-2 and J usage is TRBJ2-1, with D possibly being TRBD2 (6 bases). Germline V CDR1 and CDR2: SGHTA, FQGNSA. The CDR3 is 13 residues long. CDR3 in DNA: TGTGCCAGCAGCTCCGGACTAATCAATGGGCAGTTCTTC. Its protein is CASSSGLINGQFF.

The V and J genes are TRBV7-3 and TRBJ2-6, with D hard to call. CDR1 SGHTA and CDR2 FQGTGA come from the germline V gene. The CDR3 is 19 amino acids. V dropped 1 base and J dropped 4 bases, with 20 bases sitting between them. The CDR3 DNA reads TGTGCCAGCAGCTTAAAAACCTTGGAAGGTCCATGGGGGGCCAACGTCCTGACTTTC. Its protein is CASSLKTLEGPWGANVLTF.

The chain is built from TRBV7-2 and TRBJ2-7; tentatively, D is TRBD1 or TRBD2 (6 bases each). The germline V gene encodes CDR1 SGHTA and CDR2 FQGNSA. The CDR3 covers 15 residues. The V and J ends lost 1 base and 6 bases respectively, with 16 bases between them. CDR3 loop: CASSLGGARVGEQYF. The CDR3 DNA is TGTGCCAGCAGCTTAGGGGGGGCTAGAGTAGGCGAGCAGTACTTC.

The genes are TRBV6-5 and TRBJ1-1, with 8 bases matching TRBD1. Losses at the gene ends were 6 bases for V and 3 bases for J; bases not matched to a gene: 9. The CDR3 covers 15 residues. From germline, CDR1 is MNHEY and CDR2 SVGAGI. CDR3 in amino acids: CASSYADRVDTEAFF. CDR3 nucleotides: TGTGCCAGCAGCTACGCGGACAGGGTGGACACTGAAGCTTTCTTT.

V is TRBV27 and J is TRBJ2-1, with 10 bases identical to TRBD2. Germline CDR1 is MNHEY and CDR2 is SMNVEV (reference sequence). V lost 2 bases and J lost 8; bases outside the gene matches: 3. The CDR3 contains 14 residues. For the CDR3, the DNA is TGTGCCAGCAGTTTAGCGGGGACTAGCGATGAGCAGTTCTTC. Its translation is CASSLAGTSDEQFF.

This CDR3 reads CASSPPYGPAINEQFF. The CDR3 DNA reads as TGTGCCAGCTCACCACCATACGGCCCAGCCATCAATGAGCAGTTCTTC. This chain connects TRBV18 to TRBJ2-1; D unclear. The ends were cut back, 0 bases at V and 6 bases at J, with 15 bases in the middle. Germline-derived CDR1 and CDR2 are KGHSH and LQKENI. This CDR3 spans 16 amino acids.

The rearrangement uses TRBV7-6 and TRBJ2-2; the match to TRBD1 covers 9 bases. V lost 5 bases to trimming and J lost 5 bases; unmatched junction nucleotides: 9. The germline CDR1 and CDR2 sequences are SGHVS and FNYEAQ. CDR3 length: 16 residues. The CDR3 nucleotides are TGTGCCAGCAGCCTCCGTGGGACAGGGCAGACCGGGGAGCTGTTTTTT. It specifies CASSLRGTGQTGELFF.

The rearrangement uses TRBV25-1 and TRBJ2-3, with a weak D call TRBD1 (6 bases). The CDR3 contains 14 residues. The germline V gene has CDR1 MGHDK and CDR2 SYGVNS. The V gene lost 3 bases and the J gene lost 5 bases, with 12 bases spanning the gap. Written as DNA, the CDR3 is TGTGCCAGCAGTGACAGGGGAAGAGGAGATACGCAGTATTTT. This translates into CASSDRGRGDTQYF.

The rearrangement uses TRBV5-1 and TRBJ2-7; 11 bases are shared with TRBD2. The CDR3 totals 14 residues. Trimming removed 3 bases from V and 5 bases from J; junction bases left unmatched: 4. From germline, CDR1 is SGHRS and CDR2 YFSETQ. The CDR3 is CASSSLAGADEQYF. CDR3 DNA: TGCGCCAGCAGCTCACTAGCGGGAGCCGACGAGCAGTACTTC.